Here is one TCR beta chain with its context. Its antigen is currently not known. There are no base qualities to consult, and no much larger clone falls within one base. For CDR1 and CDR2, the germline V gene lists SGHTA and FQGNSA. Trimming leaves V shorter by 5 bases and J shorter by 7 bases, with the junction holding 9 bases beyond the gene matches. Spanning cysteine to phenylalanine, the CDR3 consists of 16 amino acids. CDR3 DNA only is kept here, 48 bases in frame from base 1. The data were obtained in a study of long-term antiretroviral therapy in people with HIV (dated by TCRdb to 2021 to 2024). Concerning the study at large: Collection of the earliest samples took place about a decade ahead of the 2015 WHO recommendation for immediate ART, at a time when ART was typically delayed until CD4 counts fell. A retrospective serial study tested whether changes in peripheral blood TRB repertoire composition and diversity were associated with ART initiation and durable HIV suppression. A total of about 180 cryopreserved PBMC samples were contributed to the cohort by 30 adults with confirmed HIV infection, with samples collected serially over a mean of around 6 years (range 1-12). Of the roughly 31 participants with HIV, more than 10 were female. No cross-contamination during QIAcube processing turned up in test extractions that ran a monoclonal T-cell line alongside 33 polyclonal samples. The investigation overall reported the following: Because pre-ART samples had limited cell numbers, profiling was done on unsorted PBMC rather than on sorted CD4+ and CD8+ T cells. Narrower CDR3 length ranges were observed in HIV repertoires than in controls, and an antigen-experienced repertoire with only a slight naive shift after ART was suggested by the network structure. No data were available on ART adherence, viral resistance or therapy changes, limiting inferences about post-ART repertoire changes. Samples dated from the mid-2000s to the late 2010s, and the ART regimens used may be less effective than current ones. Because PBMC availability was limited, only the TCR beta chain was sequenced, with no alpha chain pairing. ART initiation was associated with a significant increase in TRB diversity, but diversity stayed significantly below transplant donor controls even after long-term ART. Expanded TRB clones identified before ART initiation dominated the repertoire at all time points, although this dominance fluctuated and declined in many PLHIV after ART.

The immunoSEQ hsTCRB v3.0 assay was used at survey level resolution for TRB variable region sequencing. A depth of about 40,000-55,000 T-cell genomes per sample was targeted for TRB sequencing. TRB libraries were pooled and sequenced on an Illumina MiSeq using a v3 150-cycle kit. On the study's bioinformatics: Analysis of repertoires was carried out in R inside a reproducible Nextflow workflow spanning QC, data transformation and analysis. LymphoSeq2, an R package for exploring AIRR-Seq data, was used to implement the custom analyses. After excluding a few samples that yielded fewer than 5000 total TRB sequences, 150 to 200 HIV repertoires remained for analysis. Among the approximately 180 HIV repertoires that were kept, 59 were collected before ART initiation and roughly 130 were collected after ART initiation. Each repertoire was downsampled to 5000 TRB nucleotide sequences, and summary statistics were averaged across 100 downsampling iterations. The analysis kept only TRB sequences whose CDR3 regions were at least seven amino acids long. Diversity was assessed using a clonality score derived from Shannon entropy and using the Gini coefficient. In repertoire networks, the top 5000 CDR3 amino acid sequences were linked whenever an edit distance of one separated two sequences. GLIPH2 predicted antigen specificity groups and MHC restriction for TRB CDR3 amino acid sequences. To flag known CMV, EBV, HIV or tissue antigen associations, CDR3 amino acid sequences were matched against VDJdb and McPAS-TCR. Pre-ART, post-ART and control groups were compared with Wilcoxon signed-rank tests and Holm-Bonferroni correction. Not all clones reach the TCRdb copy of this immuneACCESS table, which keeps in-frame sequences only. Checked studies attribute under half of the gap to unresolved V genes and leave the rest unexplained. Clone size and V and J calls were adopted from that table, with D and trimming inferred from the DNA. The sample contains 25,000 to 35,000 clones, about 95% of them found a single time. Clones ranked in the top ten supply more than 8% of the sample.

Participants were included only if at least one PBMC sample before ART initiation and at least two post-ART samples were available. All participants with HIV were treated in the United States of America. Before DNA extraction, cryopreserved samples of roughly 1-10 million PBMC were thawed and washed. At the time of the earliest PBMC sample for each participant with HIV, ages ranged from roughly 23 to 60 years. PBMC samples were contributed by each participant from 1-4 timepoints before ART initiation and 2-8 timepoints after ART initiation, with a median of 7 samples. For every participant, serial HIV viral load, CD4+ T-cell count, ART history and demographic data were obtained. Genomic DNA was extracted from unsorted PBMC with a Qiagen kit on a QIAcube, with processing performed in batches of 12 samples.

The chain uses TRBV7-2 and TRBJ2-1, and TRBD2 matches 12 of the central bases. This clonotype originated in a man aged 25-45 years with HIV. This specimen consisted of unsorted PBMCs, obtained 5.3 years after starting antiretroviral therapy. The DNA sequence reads TGTGCCAGCAGCCCCGCGGCTAGCGGGAGGGCAAATGAGCAGTTCTTC. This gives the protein CASSPAASGRANEQFF.